This TCR beta chain was documented in a study of shared clonotypes between healthy human individuals. Background on the study: The plates for each donor numbered three CD4 naive, three CD4 memory, two CD8 naive and one CD8 memory.

To note about this clone: Its antigen is unknown.

Regarding the study as a whole: Naive CD4 clonotype sharing across several donors was about 5.3%. Naive subsets generally exceeded memory subsets in estimated richness.

Profiled with immunoSEQ multiplex PCR; TCRdb holds only in-frame clones, not every one. The sample yields 800,000 to 1,200,000 clones, around 78% seen once. The V end was cut by 5 bases, the J end by 2 bases, with 10 bases between. Germline V gene lookup returns CDR1 MNHEY and CDR2 SVGAGI. The CDR3 is 14 amino acids. This rearrangement joins TRBV6-5 to TRBJ1-5; D unresolved. Sequenced input: memory CD4+ T cells from PBMCs. Subset meaning: CD45RA-negative fraction. This receptor was taken from a man younger than 30 in good health. Some clones in this sample may be carry-over from other donors' samples. CDR3 sequence (DNA): TGTGCCAGCAGTAAGAGTTGGCGCAATCAGCCCCAGCATTTT. The encoded protein is CASSKSWRNQPQHF.